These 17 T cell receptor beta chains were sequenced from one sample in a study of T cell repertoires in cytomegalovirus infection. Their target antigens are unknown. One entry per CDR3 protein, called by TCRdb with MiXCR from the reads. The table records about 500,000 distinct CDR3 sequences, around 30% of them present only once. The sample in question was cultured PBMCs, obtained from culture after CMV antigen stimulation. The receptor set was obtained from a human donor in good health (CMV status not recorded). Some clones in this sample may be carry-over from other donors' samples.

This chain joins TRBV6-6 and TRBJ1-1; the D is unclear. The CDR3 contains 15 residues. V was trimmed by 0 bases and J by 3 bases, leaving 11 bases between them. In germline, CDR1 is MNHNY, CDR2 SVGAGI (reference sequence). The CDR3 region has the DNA TGTGCCAGCAGTTACTCCAGCCTTAAAGACACTGAAGCTTTCTTT. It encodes CASSYSSLKDTEAFF.

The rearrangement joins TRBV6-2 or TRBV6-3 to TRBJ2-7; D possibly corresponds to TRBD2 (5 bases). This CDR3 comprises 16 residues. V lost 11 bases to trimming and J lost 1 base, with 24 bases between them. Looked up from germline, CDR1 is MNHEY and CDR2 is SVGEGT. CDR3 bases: TGTGCCGTCCTACTAAGGTATCGCGGCGGGTCCTACGAGCAGTACGTC. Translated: CAVLLRYRGGSYEQYV.

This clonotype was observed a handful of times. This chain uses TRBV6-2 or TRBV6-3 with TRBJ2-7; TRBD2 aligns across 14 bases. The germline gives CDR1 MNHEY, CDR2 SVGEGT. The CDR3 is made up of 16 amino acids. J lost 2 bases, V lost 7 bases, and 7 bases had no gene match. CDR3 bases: TGTGCCAGCACCGGGACTAGCGGGAGAGGGACCTACGAGCAGTACTTC. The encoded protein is CASTGTSGRGTYEQYF.

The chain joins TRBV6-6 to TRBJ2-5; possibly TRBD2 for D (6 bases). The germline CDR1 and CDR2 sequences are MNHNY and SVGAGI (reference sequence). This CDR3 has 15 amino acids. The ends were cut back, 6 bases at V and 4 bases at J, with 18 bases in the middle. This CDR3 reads CASRDWTLGGETQYF. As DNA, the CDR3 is TGTGCCAGCAGGGACTGGACCCTCGGGGGAGAGACCCAGTACTTC.

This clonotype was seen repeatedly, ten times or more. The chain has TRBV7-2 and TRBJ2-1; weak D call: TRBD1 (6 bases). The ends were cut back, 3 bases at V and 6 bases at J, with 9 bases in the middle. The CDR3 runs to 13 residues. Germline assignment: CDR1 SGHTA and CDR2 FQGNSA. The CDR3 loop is CASSFGTINEQFF. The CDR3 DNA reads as TGTGCCAGCAGCTTTGGGACAATCAATGAGCAGTTCTTC.

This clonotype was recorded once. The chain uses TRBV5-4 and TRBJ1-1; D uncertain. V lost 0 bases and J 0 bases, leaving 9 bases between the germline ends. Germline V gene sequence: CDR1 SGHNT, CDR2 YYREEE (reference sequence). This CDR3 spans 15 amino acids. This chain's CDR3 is CASSLEGLLNTEAFF. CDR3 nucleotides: TGTGCCAGCAGCTTGGAAGGGTTACTGAACACTGAAGCTTTCTTT.

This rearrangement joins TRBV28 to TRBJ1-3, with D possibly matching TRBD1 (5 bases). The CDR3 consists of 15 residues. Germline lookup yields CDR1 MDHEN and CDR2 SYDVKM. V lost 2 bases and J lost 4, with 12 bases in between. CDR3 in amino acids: CASSLGRGSGNTIYF. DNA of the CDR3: TGTGCCAGCAGTTTAGGTAGGGGTTCAGGAAACACCATATATTTT.

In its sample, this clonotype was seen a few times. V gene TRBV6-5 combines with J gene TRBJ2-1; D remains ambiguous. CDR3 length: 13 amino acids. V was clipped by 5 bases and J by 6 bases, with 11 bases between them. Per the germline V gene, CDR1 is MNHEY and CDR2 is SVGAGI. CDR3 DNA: TGTGCCAGCAGTGCCGACTCCCCCAATGAGCAGTTCTTC. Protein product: CASSADSPNEQFF.

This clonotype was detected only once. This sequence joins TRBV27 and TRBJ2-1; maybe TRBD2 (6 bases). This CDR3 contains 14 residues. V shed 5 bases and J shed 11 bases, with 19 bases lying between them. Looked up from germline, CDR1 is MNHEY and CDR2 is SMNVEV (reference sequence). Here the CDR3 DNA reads TGTGCCAGCAGTCCCCAATCGGGACTGACCCAGCAGTTCTTC. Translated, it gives CASSPQSGLTQQFF.

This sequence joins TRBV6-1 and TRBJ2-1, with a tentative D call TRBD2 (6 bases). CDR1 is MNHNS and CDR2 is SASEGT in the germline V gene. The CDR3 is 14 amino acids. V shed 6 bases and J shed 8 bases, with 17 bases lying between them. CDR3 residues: CASRWDSRFDEQFF. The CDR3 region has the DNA TGTGCCAGCAGGTGGGACTCCAGATTCGATGAGCAGTTCTTC.

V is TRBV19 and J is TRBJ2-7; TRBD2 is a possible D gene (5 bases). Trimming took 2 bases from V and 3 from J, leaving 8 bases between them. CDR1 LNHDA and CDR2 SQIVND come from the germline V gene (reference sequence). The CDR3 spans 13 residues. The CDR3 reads CASSISDFYEQYF. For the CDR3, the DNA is TGTGCCAGTAGTATATCGGACTTCTACGAGCAGTACTTC.

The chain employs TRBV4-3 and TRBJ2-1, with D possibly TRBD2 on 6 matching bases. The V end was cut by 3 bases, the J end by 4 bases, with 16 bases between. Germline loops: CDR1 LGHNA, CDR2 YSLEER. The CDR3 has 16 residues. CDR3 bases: TGCGCCAGCAGCCAGGTCTTCGGGGGATATTACAATGAGCAGTTCTTC. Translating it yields CASSQVFGGYYNEQFF.

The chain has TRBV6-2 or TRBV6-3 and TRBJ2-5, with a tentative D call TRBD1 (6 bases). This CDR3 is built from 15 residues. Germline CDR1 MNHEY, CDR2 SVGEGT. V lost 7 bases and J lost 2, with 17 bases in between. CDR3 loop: CASTAGTSLQETQYF. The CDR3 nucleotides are TGTGCCAGCACAGCCGGGACATCGTTACAAGAGACCCAGTACTTC.

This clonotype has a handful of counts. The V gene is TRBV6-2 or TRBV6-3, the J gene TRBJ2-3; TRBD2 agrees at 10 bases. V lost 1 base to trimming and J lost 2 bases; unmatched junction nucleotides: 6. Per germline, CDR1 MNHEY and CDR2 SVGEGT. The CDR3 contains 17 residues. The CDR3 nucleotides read TGTGCCAGCAGTTACTTCCGGACTAGCGGTTACACAGATACGCAGTATTTT. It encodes CASSYFRTSGYTDTQYF.

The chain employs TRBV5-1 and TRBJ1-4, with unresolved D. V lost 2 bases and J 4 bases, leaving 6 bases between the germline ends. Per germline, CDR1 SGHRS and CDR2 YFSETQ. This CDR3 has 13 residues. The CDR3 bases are TGCGCCAGCAGCTTATCGGATAATGAAAAACTGTTTTTT. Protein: CASSLSDNEKLFF.

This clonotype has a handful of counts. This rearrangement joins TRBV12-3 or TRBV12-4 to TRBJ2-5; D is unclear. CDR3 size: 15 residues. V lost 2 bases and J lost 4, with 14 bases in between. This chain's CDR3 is CASSLILGSGETQYF. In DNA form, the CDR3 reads TGTGCCAGCAGTTTAATTCTGGGTAGTGGAGAGACCCAGTACTTC.

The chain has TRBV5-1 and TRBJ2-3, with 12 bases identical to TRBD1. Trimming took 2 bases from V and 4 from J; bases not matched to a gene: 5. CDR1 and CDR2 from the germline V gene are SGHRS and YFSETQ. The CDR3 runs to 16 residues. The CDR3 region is CASSFAGTGGADTQYF. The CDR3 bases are TGCGCCAGCAGCTTCGCCGGGACAGGGGGCGCAGATACGCAGTATTTT.